The present TCR beta chain was sequenced within a study of T-cell reconstitution after alpha-beta-depleted transplantation in children. Study-wide findings and caveats: Where alpha-beta T cells came from about two months after transplant was reportedly several hundred expanded graft clones. The origin of high day-60 TCRbeta diversity in some patients lay in surviving recipient T cells and thymic progenitors. T-cell counts and diversity were attributed mostly to newly produced T cells one year after transplant.

The CDR3 has 17 residues. Trimming took 0 bases from V and 5 from J; bases not matched to a gene: 13. The V gene's germline CDR1 is LGHNA and CDR2 YSLEER. Unique molecular identifiers were incorporated into the prepared TCRbeta library. TCRdb itself ran the PCR reads through MiXCR, one entry per CDR3 protein. The sample holds about 980,000 distinct CDR3 sequences; roughly 29% are singletons and the top ten take 25% to 35%. Details on this clonotype: Its target is not known.

V usage is TRBV4-3 and J usage is TRBJ2-7; TRBD2 agrees at 7 bases. Sequencing used PBMCs, mostly from graft donor cells, obtained 360 days after TCRalphabeta/CD19-depleted stem cell transplant. The TCR originated in a boy in the first two years of life who had a stem cell transplant for SCID, so the T cells may come from the graft donor. CDR3 residues: CASSQEFSGRGKDEQYF. As DNA, the CDR3 is TGCGCCAGCAGCCAAGAATTTTCGGGGCGGGGGAAAGACGAGCAGTACTTC.